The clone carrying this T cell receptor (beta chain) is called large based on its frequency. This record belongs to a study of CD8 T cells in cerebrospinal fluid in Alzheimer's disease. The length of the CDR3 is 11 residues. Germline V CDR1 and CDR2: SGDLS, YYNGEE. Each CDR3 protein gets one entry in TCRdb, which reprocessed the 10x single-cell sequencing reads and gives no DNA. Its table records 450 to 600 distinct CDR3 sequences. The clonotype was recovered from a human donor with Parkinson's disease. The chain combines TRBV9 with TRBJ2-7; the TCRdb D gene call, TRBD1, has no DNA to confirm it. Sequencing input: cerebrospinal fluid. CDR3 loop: CASSRDLEQYF.